A single sample is the source of the 3 T cell receptor beta chains below, sequenced in a study of cytomegalovirus exposure and HLA in healthy donors. With 60 Vbeta and 13 Jbeta primers, the PCR was carried out. Profiling relied on immunoSEQ multiplex PCR, and the TCRdb table lists in-frame clones only, not all of them. The table has around 67,000 clones, 70% to 80% seen once. The sequenced sample was PBMCs. These receptors came from a man between 18 and 29 years old in good health and CMV-seropositive.

This clone showed up just once. The rearrangement uses TRBV5-1 and TRBJ1-1; D is uncertain. The CDR3 covers 11 residues. The germline V gene encodes CDR1 SGHRS and CDR2 YFSETQ. Trimming stripped 4 bases from V and 8 bases from J, with 9 bases between. For the CDR3, the DNA is TGCGCCAGCAGCCAGCGGGGAGAAGCTTTCTTT. It encodes CASSQRGEAFF.

This clone was observed a handful of times. V gene TRBV7-3 combines with J gene TRBJ1-1, with no clear D. CDR1 is SGHTA and CDR2 is FQGTGA in the germline V gene. The CDR3 loop spans 13 amino acids. Trimming took 3 bases from V and 3 from J, leaving 8 bases between them. In nucleotides, the CDR3 is TGTGCCAGCAGCTTTAAAGGAGACACTGAAGCTTTCTTT. Its protein is CASSFKGDTEAFF.

The V call is TRBV11-2, the J call TRBJ2-7, with D possibly matching TRBD1 (5 bases). The CDR3 contains 12 residues. The V and J ends lost 2 bases and 6 bases respectively, with 8 bases between them. CDR1 and CDR2 from the germline V gene are SGHAT and FQNNGV. The CDR3 sequence: CASSLSRVEQYF. The CDR3 DNA follows: TGTGCCAGCAGCTTAAGCAGGGTCGAGCAGTACTTC.